Listed here are 14 T cell receptor beta chains from one sample, sequenced in a study of primary melanoma T cells and metastatic recurrence. Repertoires were generated with immunoSEQ multiplex PCR, while TCRdb's copy carries only in-frame clones and drops some. Of 850 to 1,100 clones in the sample, roughly 70% were seen once. Specimen: melanoma tumor tissue. The receptors shown here come from a human donor with melanoma.

DNA of the CDR3: TGTGCCAGCTCACCTGCGGGGGAGACCCAGTACTTC. This codes for CASSPAGETQYF. This chain joins TRBV18 and TRBJ2-5; a possible D gene is TRBD2 (6 bases). This CDR3 contains 12 residues. Germline CDR1 and CDR2: KGHSH and LQKENI. With 3 bases removed from V and 5 bases from J, the gap between germline ends came to 7 bases.

This chain connects TRBV19 to TRBJ2-1, with TRBD2 as a possible D gene (5 bases). Germline V gene data show CDR1 as LNHDA and CDR2 as SQIVND (reference sequence). Trimming took 3 bases from V and 3 from J, leaving 15 bases between them. The CDR3 contains 16 residues. The CDR3 is CASSMASGLIYNEQFF. The CDR3 bases are TGTGCCAGTAGTATGGCTTCGGGGTTGATCTACAATGAGCAGTTCTTC.

The J gene is TRBJ1-1, the V gene TRBV11-3; D uncertain. Germline V gene data show CDR1 as SGHNT and CDR2 as YENEEA. Trimming took 5 bases from V and 3 from J, leaving 13 bases between them. This CDR3 has 14 residues. The CDR3 sequence is CASSPLKIDTEAFF. The CDR3 DNA is TGTGCCAGCAGCCCCTTAAAAATAGACACTGAAGCTTTCTTT. Looking up the rest from reference TRBV11-3 and TRBJ1-1 gives the full variable domain: EAGVVQSPRYKIIEKKQPVAFWCNPISGHNTLYWYLQNLGQGPELLIRYENEEAVDDSQLPKDRFSAERLKGVDSTLKIQPAELGDSAVYLCASSPLKIDTEAFFGQGTRLTVV.

J is TRBJ1-1 and V is TRBV6-8; tentative D call: TRBD1 (5 bases). The CDR3 loop spans 13 amino acids. Trimming took off 5 bases at V and 7 bases at J, with 14 bases between the two ends. CDR1 and CDR2 (germline): MNHGY, SAAAGT. The CDR3 is CASSALGGVEAFF. The CDR3 DNA reads as TGTGCCAGCAGTGCCCTGGGGGGGGTTGAAGCTTTCTTT.

The chain employs TRBV6-8 and TRBJ2-1, with 7 bases matching TRBD1. V lost 5 bases to trimming and J lost 3 bases; unmatched junction nucleotides: 7. Looked up from germline, CDR1 is MNHGY and CDR2 is SAAAGT. The CDR3 covers 15 residues. The CDR3 DNA reads TGTGCCAGCAGTCCCGGGACAGCAAACTACAATGAGCAGTTCTTC. Its translation: CASSPGTANYNEQFF.

This clone was seen a few times. The rearrangement links TRBV6-8 to TRBJ2-5, with 10 nucleotides matching TRBD2. This CDR3 comprises 15 residues. Germline values: CDR1 MNHGY, CDR2 SAAAGT. Trimming removed 4 bases from V and 5 bases from J; junction bases left unmatched: 7. CDR3 loop: CASSSLSGRAETQYF. The CDR3 bases are TGTGCCAGCAGTTCCCTGAGCGGGAGGGCTGAGACCCAGTACTTC.

In this sample, this clone turned up once. This chain joins TRBV19 and TRBJ2-7; D gene uncertain. V lost 10 bases to trimming and J lost 3 bases, with 22 bases between them. This CDR3 has 15 amino acids. Germline CDR1 LNHDA, CDR2 SQIVND (reference sequence). The CDR3 DNA sequence: TGTGCCACTTCGGCAGTGGCTCCAGCCCGCTACGAGCAGTACTTC. Amino acids: CATSAVAPARYEQYF.

The chain links TRBV6-8 to TRBJ1-1, with D perhaps TRBD1 (6 bases). With 6 bases removed from V and 0 bases from J, the gap between germline ends came to 11 bases. The CDR3 runs to 14 residues. Germline V gene data show CDR1 as MNHGY and CDR2 as SAAAGT. The CDR3 loop reads CASREQGLNTEAFF. In nucleotides, the CDR3 is TGTGCCAGCAGAGAACAGGGACTGAACACTGAAGCTTTCTTT.

This clone was picked up a small number of times. The chain links TRBV29-1 to TRBJ1-2, with TRBD1 matching over 7 bases. The CDR3 is made up of 13 amino acids. The V segment lost 0 bases and the J segment 6 bases; nucleotides outside the gene matches: 4. Germline V gene lookup returns CDR1 SQVTM and CDR2 ANQGSEA. In nucleotides, the CDR3 is TGCAGCGTTGAAGAGAAGACAGGGAATGGCTACACCTTC. It is translated as CSVEEKTGNGYTF.

Judged by abundance, this clone is large (0.1 to 1%). The chain joins TRBV28 to TRBJ2-5; 8 bases line up with TRBD2. Germline-derived CDR1 and CDR2 are MDHEN and SYDVKM. This CDR3 spans 15 amino acids. The ends lost 6 bases at V and 2 bases at J; junction bases unmatched: 8. The CDR3 nucleotides are TGTGCCAGCAGGCGGGGGGCCCGAGGTCAAGAGACCCAGTACTTC. Translated, it gives CASRRGARGQETQYF.

The genes are TRBV15 and TRBJ2-6; D not certain. The V gene's germline CDR1 is LNHNV and CDR2 YYDKDF (reference sequence). The CDR3 has 17 residues. V was shortened by 3 bases and J by 0 bases, with 12 bases between the two germline ends. The CDR3 DNA reads TGTGCCACCAGCAGGACCCTAATCAACTCTGGGGCCAACGTCCTGACTTTC. This sequence encodes CATSRTLINSGANVLTF. The variable domain in full, with the rest retrieved from reference TRBV15 and TRBJ2-6, is DAMVIQNPRYQVTQFGKPVTLSCSQTLNHNVMYWYQQKSSQAPKLLFHYYDKDFNNEADTPDNFQSRRPNTSFCFLDIRSPGLGDTAMYLCATSRTLINSGANVLTFGAGSRLTVL.

This clone was seen just once. The chain employs TRBV7-1 and TRBJ2-5, with D hard to call. TRBV7-1 is classed as an ORF, of uncertain function. Trimming stripped 4 bases from V and 5 bases from J, with 11 bases between. This CDR3 spans 13 amino acids. The CDR3 region is CASSFSRQETQYF. The CDR3 DNA follows: TGTGCCAGCAGCTTCTCACGGCAGGAGACCCAGTACTTC.

The chain has TRBV15 and TRBJ2-5; D call uncertain. V lost 0 bases to trimming and J lost 1 base, with 9 bases between them. The CDR3 length is 15 residues. Germline V gives CDR1 LNHNV, CDR2 YYDKDF (reference sequence). CDR3 bases: TGTGCCACCAGCAGAGATCAGGCAGCCCAAGAGACCCAGTACTTC. As protein: CATSRDQAAQETQYF.

The chain recombines TRBV30 with TRBJ2-1; D is perhaps TRBD1 (5 bases). Trimming left V 7 bases short and J 4 bases short, with 11 bases between. The CDR3 covers 12 residues. Germline CDR1 and CDR2: GTSNPN and SVGIG (reference sequence). CDR3 bases: TGTGCCTTAAACCGACAGTACAATGAGCAGTTCTTC. Translated, it gives CALNRQYNEQFF.